The clone carrying this TCR beta chain showed up just a few times. No antigen is known for it. TCRdb passed the PCR reads through MiXCR, listing each CDR3 protein once. The table includes 460,000 or so distinct CDR3 sequences, roughly 26% detected once. The source of the sample is a study of molecular identifiers for immune sequencing clone quantification. Study results and caveats: Reportedly, one cell's Jurkat TCR RNA was detected within 1,200,000 naive CD8 cells.

Germline V gene lookup returns CDR1 MDHEN and CDR2 SYDVKM. The CDR3 has 13 amino acids. Trimming cost V 6 bases and J 2 bases, with 11 bases left between them. The receptor's source is a human donor in good health. Some libraries in this study had Jurkat cell RNA spiked in. V is TRBV28 and J is TRBJ2-7; D perhaps matches TRBD2 (6 bases). The source material was naive CD8+ T cells from blood, with Jurkat cell RNA spiked in. Subset indicated: FACS-sorted CD8+CD4-CCR7+CD45RA+ naive T cells. CDR3: CASRPRGTYEQYF. CDR3 DNA: TGTGCCAGCAGACCGCGGGGAACCTACGAGCAGTACTTC.